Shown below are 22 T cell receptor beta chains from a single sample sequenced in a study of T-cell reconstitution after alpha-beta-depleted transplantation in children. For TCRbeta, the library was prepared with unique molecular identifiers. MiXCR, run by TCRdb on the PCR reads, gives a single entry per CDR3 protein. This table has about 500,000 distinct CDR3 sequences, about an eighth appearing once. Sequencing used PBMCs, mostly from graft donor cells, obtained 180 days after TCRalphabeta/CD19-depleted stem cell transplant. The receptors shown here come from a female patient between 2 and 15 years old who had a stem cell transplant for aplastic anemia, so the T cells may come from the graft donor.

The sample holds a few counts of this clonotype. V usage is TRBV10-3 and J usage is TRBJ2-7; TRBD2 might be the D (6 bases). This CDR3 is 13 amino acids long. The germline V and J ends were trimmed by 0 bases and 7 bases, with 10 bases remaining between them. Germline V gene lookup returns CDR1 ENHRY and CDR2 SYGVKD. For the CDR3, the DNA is TGTGCCATCAGTGAGTCTGTCGGGGGTGAGCAGTACGTC. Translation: CAISESVGGEQYV.

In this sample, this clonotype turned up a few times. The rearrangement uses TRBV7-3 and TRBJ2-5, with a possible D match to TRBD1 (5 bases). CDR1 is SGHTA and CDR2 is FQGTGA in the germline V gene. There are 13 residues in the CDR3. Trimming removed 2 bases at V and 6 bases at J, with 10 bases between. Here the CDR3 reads CASSLGAGKTQYF. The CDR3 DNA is TGTGCCAGCAGCTTAGGAGCAGGGAAGACCCAGTACTTC.

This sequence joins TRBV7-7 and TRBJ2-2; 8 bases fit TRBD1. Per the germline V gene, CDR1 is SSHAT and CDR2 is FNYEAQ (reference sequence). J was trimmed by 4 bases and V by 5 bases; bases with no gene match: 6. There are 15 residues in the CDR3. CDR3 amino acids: CASSLGTGATGELFF. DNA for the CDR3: TGTGCCAGCAGCCTCGGGACAGGTGCCACCGGGGAGCTGTTTTTT.

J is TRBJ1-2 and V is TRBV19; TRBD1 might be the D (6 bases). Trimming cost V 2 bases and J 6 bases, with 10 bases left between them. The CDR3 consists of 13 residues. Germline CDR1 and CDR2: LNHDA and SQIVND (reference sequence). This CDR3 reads CASSIMDRHGYTF. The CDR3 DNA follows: TGTGCCAGTAGTATAATGGACAGACATGGCTACACCTTC.

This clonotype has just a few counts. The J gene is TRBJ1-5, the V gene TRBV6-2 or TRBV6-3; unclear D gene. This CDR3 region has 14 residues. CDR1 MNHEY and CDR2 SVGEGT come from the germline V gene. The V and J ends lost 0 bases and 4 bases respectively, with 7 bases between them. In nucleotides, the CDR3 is TGTGCCAGCAGTTACTCTGCAGTTAATCAGCCCCAGCATTTT. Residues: CASSYSAVNQPQHF.

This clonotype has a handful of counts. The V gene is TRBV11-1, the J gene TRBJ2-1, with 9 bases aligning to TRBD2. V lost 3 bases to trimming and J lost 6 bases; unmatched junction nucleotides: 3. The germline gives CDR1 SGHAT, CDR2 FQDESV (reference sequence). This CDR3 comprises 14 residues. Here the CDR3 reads CASSFAGGTNEQFF. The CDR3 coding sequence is TGTGCCAGCAGCTTTGCGGGGGGGACCAATGAGCAGTTCTTC. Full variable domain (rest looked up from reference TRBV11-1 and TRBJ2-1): EAEVAQSPRYKITEKSQAVAFWCDPISGHATLYWYRQILGQGPELLVQFQDESVVDDSQLPKDRFSAERLKGVDSTLKIQPAELGDSAMYLCASSFAGGTNEQFFGPGTRLTVL.

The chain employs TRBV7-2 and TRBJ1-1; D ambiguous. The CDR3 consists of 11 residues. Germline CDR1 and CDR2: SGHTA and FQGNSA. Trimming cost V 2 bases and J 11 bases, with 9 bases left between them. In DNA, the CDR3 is TGTGCCAGCAGCTTACACAATTTTGCTTTCTTT. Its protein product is CASSLHNFAFF.

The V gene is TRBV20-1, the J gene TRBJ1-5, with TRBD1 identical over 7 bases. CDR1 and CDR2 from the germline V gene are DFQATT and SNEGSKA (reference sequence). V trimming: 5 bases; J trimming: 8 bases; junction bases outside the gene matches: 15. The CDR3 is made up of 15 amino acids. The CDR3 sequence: CSAHYYRGRSEPQHF. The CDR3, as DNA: TGCAGTGCTCACTACTACAGGGGAAGGTCCGAGCCCCAGCATTTT.

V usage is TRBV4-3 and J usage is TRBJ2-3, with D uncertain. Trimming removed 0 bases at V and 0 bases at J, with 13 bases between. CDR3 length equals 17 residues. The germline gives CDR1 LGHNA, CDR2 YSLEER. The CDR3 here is CASSQDRARPSTDTQYF. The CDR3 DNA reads TGCGCCAGCAGCCAAGATCGGGCTAGGCCCAGCACAGATACGCAGTATTTT.

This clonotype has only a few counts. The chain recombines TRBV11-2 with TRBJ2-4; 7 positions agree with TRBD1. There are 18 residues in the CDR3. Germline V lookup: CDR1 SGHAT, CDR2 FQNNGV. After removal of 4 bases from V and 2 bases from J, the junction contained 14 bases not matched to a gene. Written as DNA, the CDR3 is TGTGCCAGCAGCTCAGTGAGGTTCCAGGGGGTGACCAAAAACATTCAGTACTTC. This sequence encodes CASSSVRFQGVTKNIQYF.

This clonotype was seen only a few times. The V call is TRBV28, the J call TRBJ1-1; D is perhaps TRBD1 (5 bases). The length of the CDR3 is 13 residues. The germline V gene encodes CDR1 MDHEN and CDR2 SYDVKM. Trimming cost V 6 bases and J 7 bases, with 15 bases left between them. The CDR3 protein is CASSPAGGFEAFF. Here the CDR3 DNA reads TGTGCCAGCAGCCCAGCGGGGGGGTTTGAAGCTTTCTTT. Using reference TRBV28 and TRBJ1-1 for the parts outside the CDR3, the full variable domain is DVKVTQSSRYLVKRTGEKVFLECVQDMDHENMFWYRQDPGLGLRLIYFSYDVKMKEKGDIPEGYSVSREKKERFSLILESASTNQTSMYLCASSPAGGFEAFFGQGTRLTVV.

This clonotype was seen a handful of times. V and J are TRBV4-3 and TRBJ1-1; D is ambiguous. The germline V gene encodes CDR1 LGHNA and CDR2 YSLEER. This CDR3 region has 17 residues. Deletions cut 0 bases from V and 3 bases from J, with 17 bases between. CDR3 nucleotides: TGCGCCAGCAGCCAAGACCTGAGGAAAAGGGAGGACACTGAAGCTTTCTTT. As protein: CASSQDLRKREDTEAFF.

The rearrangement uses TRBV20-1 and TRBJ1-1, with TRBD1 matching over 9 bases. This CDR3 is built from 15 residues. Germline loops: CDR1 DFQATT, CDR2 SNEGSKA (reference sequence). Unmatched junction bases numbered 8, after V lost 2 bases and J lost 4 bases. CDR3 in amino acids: CSARRGTGMGTEAFF. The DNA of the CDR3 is TGCAGTGCTAGAAGGGGGACAGGGATGGGCACTGAAGCTTTCTTT.

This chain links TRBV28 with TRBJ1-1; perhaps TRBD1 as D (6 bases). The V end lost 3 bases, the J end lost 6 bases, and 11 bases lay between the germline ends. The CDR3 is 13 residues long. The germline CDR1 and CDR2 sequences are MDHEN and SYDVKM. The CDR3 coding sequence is TGTGCCAGCAGTTTCGGGCAGGGGCCTGAAGCTTTCTTT. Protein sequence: CASSFGQGPEAFF.

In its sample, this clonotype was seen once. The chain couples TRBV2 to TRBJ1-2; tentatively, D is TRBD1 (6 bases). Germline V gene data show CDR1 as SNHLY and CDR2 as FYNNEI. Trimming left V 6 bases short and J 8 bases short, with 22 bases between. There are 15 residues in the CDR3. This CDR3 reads CASSTDRGGRGGYTF. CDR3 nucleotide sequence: TGTGCCAGCAGCACCGACCGCGGGGGGCGAGGAGGCTACACCTTC.

The DNA of the CDR3 is TGTGCCAGCAGTTTGGGATTTGGGACAGGAGAAGGTAAAGCTTTCTTT. This translates into CASSLGFGTGEGKAFF. The rearrangement uses TRBV27 and TRBJ1-1, with 8 bases identical to TRBD1. The CDR3 consists of 16 residues. The germline CDR1 and CDR2 sequences are MNHEY and SMNVEV (reference sequence). V lost 3 bases to trimming and J lost 9 bases; unmatched junction nucleotides: 15.

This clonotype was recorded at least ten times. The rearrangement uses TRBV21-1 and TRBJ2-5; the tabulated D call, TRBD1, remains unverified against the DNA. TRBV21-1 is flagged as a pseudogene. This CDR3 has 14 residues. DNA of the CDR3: TGTGCCAGCAGCAAGGGGGCGCCCCAAGAGACCCAGTACTTC. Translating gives CASSKGAPQETQYF.

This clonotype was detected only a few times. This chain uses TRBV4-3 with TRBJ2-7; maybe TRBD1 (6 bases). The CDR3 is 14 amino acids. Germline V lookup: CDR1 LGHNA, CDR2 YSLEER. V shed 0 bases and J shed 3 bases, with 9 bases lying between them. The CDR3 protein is CASSQDWGLYEQYF. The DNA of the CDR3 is TGCGCCAGCAGCCAAGATTGGGGGCTCTACGAGCAGTACTTC.

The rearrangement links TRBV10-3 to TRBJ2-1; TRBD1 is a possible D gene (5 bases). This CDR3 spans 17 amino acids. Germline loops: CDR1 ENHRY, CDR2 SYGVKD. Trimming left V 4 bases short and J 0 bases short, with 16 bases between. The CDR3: CAISADREKSSYNEQFF. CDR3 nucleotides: TGTGCCATCAGTGCCGACAGAGAAAAAAGCTCCTACAATGAGCAGTTCTTC.

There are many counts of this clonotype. As DNA, the CDR3 is TGTGCCAGCACCTTAAGACTAGCGGCGAGCTACGAGCAGTACTTC. Translated, it gives CASTLRLAASYEQYF. V usage is TRBV6-1 and J usage is TRBJ2-7, with 9 bases fitting TRBD2. The J segment lost 3 bases and the V segment lost 7 bases, leaving 10 bases of the junction unmatched. Germline CDR1 MNHNS, CDR2 SASEGT. This CDR3 contains 15 residues.

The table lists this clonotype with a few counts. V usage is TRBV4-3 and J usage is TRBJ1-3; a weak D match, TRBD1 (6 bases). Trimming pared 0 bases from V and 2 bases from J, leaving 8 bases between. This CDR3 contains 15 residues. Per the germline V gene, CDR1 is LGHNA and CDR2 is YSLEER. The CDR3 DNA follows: TGCGCCAGCAGCCAAGAAACAGGGACTGGAAACACCATATATTTT. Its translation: CASSQETGTGNTIYF.

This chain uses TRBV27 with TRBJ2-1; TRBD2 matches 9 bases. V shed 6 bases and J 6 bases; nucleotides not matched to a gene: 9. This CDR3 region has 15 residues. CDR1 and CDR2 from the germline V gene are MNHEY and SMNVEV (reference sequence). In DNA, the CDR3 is TGTGCCAGCAGGGGTAGCGGGAGAGACGGCAATGAGCAGTTCTTC. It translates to CASRGSGRDGNEQFF.